The 30 T cell receptor beta chains presented below share a single source sample, sequenced in a study of blood T cell repertoires in COVID-19. TCRdb keeps only in-frame clones here, not all; method: immunoSEQ multiplex PCR. There are roughly 98,000 clones in the sample; around four fifths occur only once, and approximately 10% lies in the top ten. Sample: peripheral blood. The origin of the receptors is an older woman with active or convalescent COVID-19.

This clone has just a few counts. The CDR3 nucleotides are TGTGCCAGCAGTTTATACTCTAACTATGGCTACACCTTC. Amino acid sequence: CASSLYSNYGYTF. The chain uses TRBV28 and TRBJ1-2, with no clear D. Per germline, CDR1 MDHEN and CDR2 SYDVKM. The CDR3 loop spans 13 amino acids. V was trimmed by 1 base and J by 0 bases, leaving 3 bases between them.

This clone was seen only a few times. In DNA, the CDR3 is TGTGCCAGCCAGGCCGGGGTGAACTATGGCTACACCTTC. Translated, it gives CASQAGVNYGYTF. The J gene is TRBJ1-2, the V gene TRBV6-5; D unclear. CDR1 and CDR2 from the germline V gene are MNHEY and SVGAGI. The length of the CDR3 is 13 residues. Trimming took 8 bases from V and 2 from J, leaving 12 bases between them.

This clone occurred once. The chain employs TRBV5-1 and TRBJ1-4; D perhaps matches TRBD1 (5 bases). The ends were cut back, 5 bases at V and 4 bases at J, with 15 bases in the middle. Germline loops: CDR1 SGHRS, CDR2 YFSETQ. The CDR3 is made up of 15 amino acids. The CDR3 sequence is CASSRAGPSNEKLFF. CDR3 sequence (DNA): TGCGCCAGCAGTCGTGCGGGACCGAGTAATGAAAAACTGTTTTTT.

The genes are TRBV4-2 and TRBJ2-7; 7 nucleotides agree with TRBD1. The CDR3 is 15 residues long. Germline CDR1 and CDR2: LGHNA and YNFKEQ. J lost 1 base, V lost 0 bases, and 3 bases had no gene match. Written as DNA, the CDR3 is TGTGCCAGCAGCCAAGATAGGGGGCCGTCCTACGAGCAGTACTTC. It codes for CASSQDRGPSYEQYF.

This CDR3 is CASSGAQGGNTEAFF. CDR3 nucleotides: TGTGCCAGCAGCGGCGCCCAGGGGGGGAACACTGAAGCTTTCTTT. This chain connects TRBV9 to TRBJ1-1; 7 bases align to TRBD1. After removal of 3 bases from V and 1 base from J, the junction contained 6 bases not matched to a gene. The CDR3 runs 15 residues. Looked up from germline, CDR1 is SGDLS and CDR2 is YYNGEE. The entire variable domain, with the rest obtained from reference TRBV9 and TRBJ1-1, is as follows: DSGVTQTPKHLITATGQRVTLRCSPRSGDLSVYWYQQSLDQGLQFLIQYYNGEERAKGNILERFSAQQFPDLHSELNLSSLELGDSALYFCASSGAQGGNTEAFFGQGTRLTVV.

This chain uses TRBV2 with TRBJ2-5; 11 bases are shared with TRBD2. V was pared by 3 bases and J by 2 bases, with 2 bases of the junction left unmatched. Germline assignment: CDR1 SNHLY and CDR2 FYNNEI. The CDR3 has 15 amino acids. CDR3 DNA sequence: TGTGCCAGCAGTGAGCTAGCGGGGGGACAAGAGACCCAGTACTTC. As protein: CASSELAGGQETQYF.

The chain has TRBV13 and TRBJ2-7; 8 bases agree with TRBD1. From germline, CDR1 is PRHDT and CDR2 FYEKMQ (reference sequence). This CDR3 has 13 residues. V lost 5 bases and J lost 1; bases outside the gene matches: 1. CDR3 nucleotides: TGTGCCAGCAGCCGACAGGGGTCCTACGAGCAGTACTTC. This translates into CASSRQGSYEQYF. Full variable domain (remainder filled in from reference TRBV13 and TRBJ2-7): AAGVIQSPRHLIKEKRETATLKCYPIPRHDTVYWYQQGPGQDPQFLISFYEKMQSDKGSIPDRFSAQQFSDYHSELNMSSLELGDSALYFCASSRQGSYEQYFGPGTRLTVT.

This clone has only a few counts. The chain has TRBV4-3 and TRBJ2-1, with D unclear. This CDR3 is 13 amino acids long. In germline, CDR1 is LGHNA, CDR2 YSLEER. V lost 0 bases to trimming and J lost 9 bases, with 9 bases between them. CDR3 loop: CASSQDTVGEQFF. The CDR3 bases are TGCGCCAGCAGCCAAGATACGGTTGGTGAGCAGTTCTTC.

This clone was found once. J is TRBJ2-7 and V is TRBV7-8; 7 bases agree with TRBD2. V was clipped by 4 bases and J by 5 bases; unmatched bases: 2. The germline V gene has CDR1 SGHVS and CDR2 FQNEAQ. This CDR3 spans 12 amino acids. The CDR3 DNA is TGTGCCAGCAGCTGGGGAGGGGACGAGCAGTACTTC. This sequence encodes CASSWGGDEQYF.

The genes are TRBV2 and TRBJ1-2; D call uncertain. The germline V gene has CDR1 SNHLY and CDR2 FYNNEI. V was clipped by 0 bases and J by 8 bases, with 7 bases between them. The CDR3 extends over 12 amino acids. CDR3 coding DNA: TGTGCCAGCAGTGAAGCGCTTCGGGGCTACACCTTC. It is translated as CASSEALRGYTF.

The chain combines TRBV15 with TRBJ1-1; D is perhaps TRBD1 (5 bases). Trimming removed 1 base from V and 1 base from J, with 7 bases in between. Germline V gene data show CDR1 as LNHNV and CDR2 as YYDKDF (reference sequence). This CDR3 contains 14 residues. Written as DNA, the CDR3 is TGTGCCACCAGCAGAGGAAGGGGGAACACTGAAGCTTTCTTT. It specifies CATSRGRGNTEAFF. The full variable domain, its missing parts supplied by reference TRBV15 and TRBJ1-1, is DAMVIQNPRYQVTQFGKPVTLSCSQTLNHNVMYWYQQKSSQAPKLLFHYYDKDFNNEADTPDNFQSRRPNTSFCFLDIRSPGLGDTAMYLCATSRGRGNTEAFFGQGTRLTVV.

The J gene is TRBJ2-2, the V gene TRBV5-1, with D possibly matching TRBD2 (6 bases). V was trimmed by 4 bases and J by 1 base, leaving 14 bases between them. This CDR3 has 16 amino acids. Germline lookup yields CDR1 SGHRS and CDR2 YFSETQ. The CDR3 loop reads CASSISGTQNTGELFF. The CDR3 DNA sequence: TGCGCCAGCAGCATTTCCGGGACTCAGAACACCGGGGAGCTGTTTTTT.

The chain is built from TRBV7-8 and TRBJ1-2, with unresolved D. The CDR3 has 15 residues. V was pared by 2 bases and J by 5 bases, with 15 bases between. Germline CDR1 and CDR2: SGHVS and FQNEAQ. DNA for the CDR3: TGTGCCAGCAGCTTAACTGGGCCTACCTTATATGGCTACACCTTC. Its protein product is CASSLTGPTLYGYTF.

The rearrangement links TRBV5-5 to TRBJ1-1, with D perhaps TRBD1 (6 bases). V was cut by 4 bases and J by 0 bases, with 16 bases left in between. CDR1 and CDR2 (germline): SGHKS, YYEKEE (reference sequence). The CDR3 covers 16 residues. CDR3 bases: TGTGCCAGCAGCCATGGGACACCGAGAGTGAACACTGAAGCTTTCTTT. Translation gives CASSHGTPRVNTEAFF.

A single count supports this clone. This rearrangement joins TRBV7-8 to TRBJ2-7; 8 nucleotides align to TRBD1. Looked up from germline, CDR1 is SGHVS and CDR2 is FQNEAQ. The CDR3 runs 15 residues. The trim removed 3 bases at V and 3 bases at J, leaving 7 bases unmatched. DNA of the CDR3: TGTGCCAGCAGCTTTCGGCAGGGGGCCAGCTACGAGCAGTACTTC. Protein sequence: CASSFRQGASYEQYF.

CDR3 in DNA: TGCGCCAGCAGCTTGGGACAGACTGGAAACACCATATATTTT. Protein product: CASSLGQTGNTIYF. The V call is TRBV5-1, the J call TRBJ1-3; TRBD1 is a possible D gene (5 bases). The CDR3 has 14 residues. Germline V CDR1 and CDR2: SGHRS, YFSETQ. V dropped 0 bases and J dropped 2 bases, with 6 bases sitting between them.

The V and J genes are TRBV5-1 and TRBJ2-3; D remains unclear. V was clipped by 1 base and J by 4 bases, with 10 bases between them. Germline V gene data show CDR1 as SGHRS and CDR2 as YFSETQ. The CDR3 sequence is 14 residues long. DNA for the CDR3: TGCGCCAGCAGCTTGAATGGCCCCCCAGATACGCAGTATTTT. It translates to CASSLNGPPDTQYF.

The V and J genes are TRBV7-2 and TRBJ2-1; possibly TRBD1 for D (5 bases). CDR1 is SGHTA and CDR2 is FQGNSA in the germline V gene. The CDR3 runs 17 residues. V dropped 4 bases and J dropped 0 bases, with 16 bases sitting between them. CDR3 residues: CASSSNTRQSSYNEQFF. The CDR3 DNA reads as TGTGCCAGCAGCTCTAATACCCGACAGAGCTCCTACAATGAGCAGTTCTTC.

The chain joins TRBV5-1 to TRBJ1-6; D is ambiguous. Trimming stripped 0 bases from V and 4 bases from J, with 5 bases between. This CDR3 has 14 amino acids. Looked up from germline, CDR1 is SGHRS and CDR2 is YFSETQ. The CDR3 here is CASSLGSYNSPLHF. DNA for the CDR3: TGCGCCAGCAGCTTGGGCAGTTATAATTCACCCCTCCACTTT. Based on the CDR3 plus reference TRBV5-1 and TRBJ1-6, the full variable domain is KAGVTQTPRYLIKTRGQQVTLSCSPISGHRSVSWYQQTPGQGLQFLFEYFSETQRNKGNFPGRFSGRQFSNSRSEMNVSTLELGDSALYLCASSLGSYNSPLHFGNGTRLTVT.

The chain joins TRBV19 to TRBJ1-2; TRBD1 matches 8 bases. The CDR3 contains 18 residues. The junction had 21 bases not matched to a gene; V was cut back by 8 bases and J by 4 bases. Germline V gene data show CDR1 as LNHDA and CDR2 as SQIVND (reference sequence). The CDR3 DNA reads TGTGCCAGTTTAATGGTCGGAGACAGGGGTCACCCCGGCTATGGCTACACCTTC. The encoded protein is CASLMVGDRGHPGYGYTF.

This chain joins TRBV5-5 and TRBJ2-7, with D perhaps TRBD1 (5 bases). The CDR3 runs to 13 residues. CDR1 is SGHKS, CDR2 YYEKEE, per germline (reference sequence). V was cut by 4 bases and J by 3 bases, with 11 bases left in between. The CDR3: CASSLTADYEQYF. The CDR3 DNA is TGTGCCAGCAGCCTGACAGCCGACTACGAGCAGTACTTC. Together with reference TRBV5-5 and TRBJ2-7, the CDR3 gives the full variable domain: DAGVTQSPTHLIKTRGQQVTLRCSPISGHKSVSWYQQVLGQGPQFIFQYYEKEERGRGNFPDRFSARQFPNYSSELNVNALLLGDSALYLCASSLTADYEQYFGPGTRLTVT.

In this sample, this clone turned up once. The chain links TRBV12-3 or TRBV12-4 to TRBJ2-1; a possible D gene is TRBD1 (6 bases). The CDR3 totals 13 residues. Trimming cost V 9 bases and J 3 bases, with 12 bases left between them. This CDR3 reads CASTRDNYNEQFF. CDR3 DNA sequence: TGTGCCAGTACCCGGGACAACTACAATGAGCAGTTCTTC.

CDR3 residues: CASNGQGRTEAFF. CDR3 nucleotides: TGTGCCAGCAATGGCCAGGGGCGGACTGAAGCTTTCTTT. The rearrangement links TRBV6-5 to TRBJ1-1; the D gene is possibly TRBD1 (6 bases). V lost 7 bases and J 5 bases, leaving 14 bases between the germline ends. CDR1 and CDR2 (germline): MNHEY, SVGAGI. The CDR3 is 13 residues long.

This rearrangement joins TRBV7-2 to TRBJ1-6, with 9 positions matching TRBD1. Losses at the gene ends were 1 base for V and 2 bases for J; bases not matched to a gene: 6. Germline-derived CDR1 and CDR2 are SGHTA and FQGNSA. The CDR3 sequence is 18 residues long. For the CDR3, the DNA is TGTGCCAGCAGCTTAGGGTCGGGACAGGGAGCCTATAATTCACCCCTCCACTTT. Its translation: CASSLGSGQGAYNSPLHF.

The rearrangement links TRBV6-1 to TRBJ1-2; 7 nucleotides line up with TRBD1. Losses at the gene ends were 1 base for V and 4 bases for J; bases not matched to a gene: 6. From germline, CDR1 is MNHNS and CDR2 SASEGT. The length of the CDR3 is 15 residues. The CDR3 here is CASSEGTTGVYGYTF. For the CDR3, the DNA is TGTGCCAGCAGTGAAGGTACAACAGGGGTCTATGGCTACACCTTC.

V and J are TRBV4-1 and TRBJ1-4; 10 bases map to TRBD1. This CDR3 is built from 17 residues. After removal of 4 bases from V and 4 bases from J, the junction contained 9 bases not matched to a gene. Germline lookup yields CDR1 MGHRA and CDR2 YSYEKL. DNA for the CDR3: TGCGCCAGCAGCCCCCGTGGGACAGGGGTCGATAATGAAAAACTGTTTTTT. Encoded protein: CASSPRGTGVDNEKLFF.

The chain recombines TRBV6-5 with TRBJ2-7; 9 bases match TRBD1. Germline-derived CDR1 and CDR2 are MNHEY and SVGAGI. After removal of 5 bases from V and 4 bases from J, the junction contained 6 bases not matched to a gene. CDR3 length: 14 residues. The CDR3 protein is CASSLSQGAYEQYF. The CDR3 bases are TGTGCCAGCAGTCTCTCACAGGGGGCGTACGAGCAGTACTTC.

J is TRBJ2-3 and V is TRBV7-9, with D maybe TRBD2 (7 bases). The germline V and J ends were trimmed by 5 bases and 11 bases, with 17 bases remaining between them. The germline gives CDR1 SEHNR, CDR2 FQNEAQ (reference sequence). This CDR3 is built from 13 residues. The CDR3, as DNA: TGTGCCAGCAGCCCCCGAGGGGGGGGGAGGCAGTATTTT. It yields the protein CASSPRGGGRQYF.

The chain recombines TRBV7-6 with TRBJ2-5; 12 nucleotides line up with TRBD2. The V segment lost 4 bases and the J segment 4 bases; nucleotides outside the gene matches: 10. Germline V gene sequence: CDR1 SGHVS, CDR2 FNYEAQ. CDR3 length equals 17 residues. CDR3: CASSSVPSGGAGETQYF. The DNA of the CDR3 is TGTGCCAGCAGCTCCGTCCCTAGCGGGGGGGCCGGAGAGACCCAGTACTTC.

This clone was seen only once. The chain carries TRBV3-1 (or the pseudogene TRBV3-2) and TRBJ1-2; 8 bases fit TRBD1. CDR1 is LGHDT, CDR2 YNNKEL, per germline (reference sequence). V lost 1 base, J lost 8 bases, and 9 bases stayed unmatched. This CDR3 has 15 amino acids. DNA of the CDR3: TGTGCCAGCAGCCAAGCTTCTCAGGGGGCGAGGGGCTACACCTTC. Amino acids: CASSQASQGARGYTF.